The 25 T cell receptor beta chains below come from one sample, sequenced in a study of T cell repertoires in cytomegalovirus infection. TCRdb fed the reads into MiXCR, producing one record per CDR3 protein. The sample has 27,000 or so distinct CDR3 sequences; under 20% are singletons. These receptors have no known antigen. The material sequenced was CD8+ T cells from cultured PBMCs, taken from culture after CMV antigen stimulation. The receptors were gathered from a human donor in good health (CMV status not recorded). Some clones in this sample may be carry-over from other donors' samples.

The chain has TRBV7-9 and TRBJ1-1, with D tentatively TRBD1 (5 bases). Trimming cost V 5 bases and J 3 bases, with 25 bases left between them. Germline values: CDR1 SEHNR, CDR2 FQNEAQ (reference sequence). The CDR3 sequence is 18 residues long. The CDR3 is CASSPRNPVGGKDTEAFF. CDR3 DNA sequence: TGTGCCAGCAGCCCCCGAAACCCTGTTGGGGGTAAAGACACTGAAGCTTTCTTT.

This clonotype was found a few times. The junction departs from germline at one end; a sequencing error may be responsible. V usage is TRBV19 and J usage is TRBJ2-2, with 8 bases fitting TRBD2. Germline V lookup: CDR1 LNHDA, CDR2 SQIVND (reference sequence). The CDR3 extends over 15 amino acids. DNA for the CDR3: TGTGCCAGTAGCATAGCGGCCCTAGCGGGCGGGGAGCTGTTTTTT. Residues: CASSIAALAGGELFF.

With respect to this clonotype: A read error may account for a junction end that differs from germline. This rearrangement joins TRBV28 to TRBJ2-7, with D tentatively TRBD2 (8 bases). Germline CDR1 and CDR2: MDHEN and SYDVKM. The CDR3 consists of 16 residues. CDR3 region: CASSSAQRELDREQSF. The DNA for the CDR3 is TGTGCCAGCAGTTCAGCCCAGCGGGAGCTAGACAGGGAGCAGTCCTTC.

This clonotype was picked up a small number of times. A read error may produce the germline difference seen at one junction end. The V and J genes are TRBV7-9 and TRBJ2-4, with D uncertain. The length of the CDR3 is 14 residues. The V gene's germline CDR1 is SEHNR and CDR2 FQNEAQ (reference sequence). The CDR3 DNA is TGTGCCAGCAGCGTAGCAGCTGCCAAAAACATTCAGTACTTC. It specifies CASSVAAAKNIQYF.

The J gene is TRBJ1-1, the V gene TRBV28, with D perhaps matching TRBD1 (5 bases). The germline gives CDR1 MDHEN, CDR2 SYDVKM. This CDR3 is 15 amino acids long. Trimming took off 6 bases at V and 0 bases at J, with 14 bases between the two ends. For the CDR3, the DNA is TGTGCCAGCAGCTACCGCCGGGGGGTGAACACTGAAGCTTTCTTT. This encodes CASSYRRGVNTEAFF.

This clonotype was seen more than once but under ten times. V usage is TRBV19 and J usage is TRBJ1-1, with D hard to call. V was pared by 3 bases and J by 1 base, with 15 bases between. Germline V gene sequence: CDR1 LNHDA, CDR2 SQIVND (reference sequence). The CDR3 totals 16 residues. The CDR3 loop is CASSMVGPPWNTEAFF. The CDR3 coding sequence is TGTGCCAGTAGTATGGTTGGGCCGCCTTGGAACACTGAAGCTTTCTTT.

In this sample, this clonotype turned up a few times. This sequence joins TRBV12-3 or TRBV12-4 and TRBJ1-5, with no clear D. The germline V and J ends were trimmed by 4 bases and 3 bases, with 16 bases remaining between them. The CDR3 is 16 amino acids. The CDR3 region is CASSSMVTLANQPQHF. For the CDR3, the DNA is TGTGCCAGCAGTTCGATGGTCACCCTGGCCAATCAGCCCCAGCATTTT.

This clonotype appeared a few times. This chain connects TRBV7-9 to TRBJ1-5, with a possible D match to TRBD1 (5 bases). Trimming removed 5 bases from V and 2 bases from J, with 13 bases in between. This CDR3 region has 15 residues. Germline CDR1 is SEHNR and CDR2 is FQNEAQ (reference sequence). CDR3: CASSGTQGGNQPQHF. The CDR3 region has the DNA TGTGCCAGCAGCGGTACCCAGGGAGGCAATCAGCCCCAGCATTTT.

The rearrangement uses TRBV2 and TRBJ1-5; tentative D call: TRBD1 (5 bases). V lost 7 bases to trimming and J lost 0 bases, with 10 bases between them. In germline, CDR1 is SNHLY, CDR2 FYNNEI. This CDR3 has 14 residues. CDR3 DNA sequence: TGTGCCAGCACCCAGGGCGTTAGCAATCAGCCCCAGCATTTT. Its translation: CASTQGVSNQPQHF.

The V and J genes are TRBV12-3 or TRBV12-4 and TRBJ2-7; TRBD1 matches at 7 bases. J gave up 6 bases and V 5 bases, and 13 bases lay outside the gene matches. The CDR3 runs 15 residues. The chain's CDR3 is CASSRTGVGNGEQYF. CDR3 bases: TGTGCCAGCAGTCGTACAGGGGTGGGTAACGGCGAGCAGTACTTC.

This clonotype was observed a handful of times. The V and J genes are TRBV12-3 or TRBV12-4 and TRBJ2-5; tentatively, D is TRBD1 (5 bases). V was shortened by 7 bases and J by 4 bases, with 13 bases between the two germline ends. The CDR3 totals 13 residues. CDR3 amino acids: CASTLGARETQYF. CDR3 nucleotide sequence: TGTGCCAGCACCCTTGGGGCAAGAGAGACCCAGTACTTC.

At least ten counts were recorded for this clonotype. The rearrangement links TRBV7-2 to TRBJ1-1; unclear D gene. The CDR3 runs 14 residues. Germline CDR1 SGHTA, CDR2 FQGNSA. The ends were cut back, 5 bases at V and 0 bases at J, with 10 bases in the middle. The CDR3, as DNA: TGTGCCAGCAGCAAAAGTCCCCTGAACACTGAAGCTTTCTTT. Its translation is CASSKSPLNTEAFF.

The chain combines TRBV24-1 with TRBJ1-5; D uncertain. Germline-derived CDR1 and CDR2 are KGHDR and SFDVKD. Trimming shortened V by 7 bases and J by 1 base, and 7 bases separated the two germline ends. The CDR3 consists of 13 residues. Here the CDR3 reads CATSPGSNQPQHF. The DNA of the CDR3 is TGTGCCACCAGCCCGGGAAGCAATCAGCCCCAGCATTTT.

The sample holds a few counts of this clonotype. The rearrangement links TRBV7-9 to TRBJ2-1, with D tentatively TRBD1 (5 bases). V was pared by 3 bases and J by 5 bases, with 8 bases between. Germline lookup yields CDR1 SEHNR and CDR2 FQNEAQ (reference sequence). This CDR3 comprises 13 residues. In DNA, the CDR3 is TGTGCCAGCAGCTTCGACAGAGACAATGAGCAGTTCTTC. Protein product: CASSFDRDNEQFF.

This clonotype was counted a few times. This chain uses TRBV11-1 with TRBJ2-2; D might be TRBD2 (5 bases). The germline V and J ends were trimmed by 5 bases and 4 bases, with 14 bases remaining between them. The germline CDR1 and CDR2 sequences are SGHAT and FQDESV (reference sequence). The CDR3 is 15 amino acids. The CDR3 DNA sequence: TGTGCCAGCAGCACATACCGGGAAGTCACCGGGGAGCTGTTTTTT. It is translated as CASSTYREVTGELFF.

This chain links TRBV6-6 with TRBJ2-7, with TRBD2 matching 8 bases. Germline loops: CDR1 MNHNY, CDR2 SVGAGI (reference sequence). This CDR3 is 14 amino acids long. J was trimmed by 3 bases and V by 2 bases; bases with no gene match: 3. DNA of the CDR3: TGTGCCAGCAGTTACGGGAGCGGGGGCTACGAGCAGTACTTC. This translates into CASSYGSGGYEQYF.

This clonotype was seen more than once but under ten times. This rearrangement joins TRBV20-1 to TRBJ2-7, with D tentatively TRBD2 (6 bases). This CDR3 has 13 amino acids. The V end was cut by 3 bases, the J end by 2 bases, with 11 bases between. The germline V gene has CDR1 DFQATT and CDR2 SNEGSKA (reference sequence). The CDR3 protein is CSARAVAAYEQYF. CDR3 coding DNA: TGCAGTGCTAGGGCAGTAGCGGCCTACGAGCAGTACTTC.

This sequence joins TRBV7-2 and TRBJ2-1, with D possibly being TRBD2 (6 bases). The CDR3 runs to 17 residues. The V and J ends lost 0 bases and 0 bases respectively, with 12 bases between them. In germline, CDR1 is SGHTA, CDR2 FQGNSA. The CDR3 coding sequence is TGTGCCAGCAGCTTAGCTGGTAGCGGAAGCTCCTACAATGAGCAGTTCTTC. Translation: CASSLAGSGSSYNEQFF.

This clonotype was detected a few times. This sequence joins TRBV27 and TRBJ2-7; D perhaps matches TRBD2 (5 bases). CDR3 size: 12 residues. CDR1 is MNHEY, CDR2 SMNVEV, per germline (reference sequence). Trimming cost V 6 bases and J 2 bases, with 8 bases left between them. CDR3 region: CASSKGAYEQYF. CDR3 nucleotide sequence: TGTGCCAGCAGCAAGGGAGCCTACGAGCAGTACTTC.

This clonotype was counted a few times. The V gene is TRBV7-9, the J gene TRBJ2-1; 7 bases agree with TRBD2. This CDR3 comprises 13 residues. The V gene end was trimmed by 2 bases and the J gene end by 7 bases; junction bases not matched to a gene: 2. In germline, CDR1 is SEHNR, CDR2 FQNEAQ (reference sequence). CDR3 bases: TGTGCCAGCAGCTTACCAGCGGGGAATGAGCAGTTCTTC. It specifies CASSLPAGNEQFF.

This clonotype was counted between two and nine times. The chain couples TRBV5-4 to TRBJ2-5, with D unclear. Germline assignment: CDR1 SGHNT and CDR2 YYREEE (reference sequence). This CDR3 has 13 residues. Trimming left V 0 bases short and J 9 bases short, with 12 bases between. CDR3 DNA: TGTGCCAGCAGCTTGGAGGGCAATCTCGCCCAGTACTTC. Translated, it gives CASSLEGNLAQYF. The full variable domain, completed using reference TRBV5-4 and TRBJ2-5, is ETGVTQSPTHLIKTRGQQVTLRCSSQSGHNTVSWYQQALGQGPQFIFQYYREEENGRGNFPPRFSGLQFPNYSSELNVNALELDDSALYLCASSLEGNLAQYFGPGTRLLVL.

This clonotype occurred a few times. J is TRBJ2-7 and V is TRBV12-3 or TRBV12-4; TRBD1 agrees at 10 bases. The CDR3 sequence is 17 residues long. J gave up 0 bases and V 4 bases, and 9 bases lay outside the gene matches. The CDR3 DNA reads as TGTGCCAGCAGTTATTTCGGGACAGGGGCTAACTCCTACGAGCAGTACTTC. This translates into CASSYFGTGANSYEQYF.

In this sample, this clonotype turned up a few times. Here the CDR3 reads CSARDTSNQPQHF. Written as DNA, the CDR3 is TGCAGTGCTAGAGATACTAGCAATCAGCCCCAGCATTTT. This chain uses TRBV20-1 with TRBJ1-5; D gene unclear. The CDR3 length is 13 residues. Germline CDR1 and CDR2: DFQATT and SNEGSKA (reference sequence). With 0 bases removed from V and 0 bases from J, the gap between germline ends came to 3 bases.

CDR3 sequence: CASSVEGAMLHEQYF. The DNA for the CDR3 is TGTGCCAGCAGCGTAGAGGGGGCCATGCTACACGAGCAGTACTTC. The rearrangement links TRBV9 to TRBJ2-7, with TRBD1 identical over 7 bases. Germline CDR1 and CDR2: SGDLS and YYNGEE. The CDR3 sequence is 15 residues long. The V gene end was trimmed by 0 bases and the J gene end by 5 bases; junction bases not matched to a gene: 8.

The chain links TRBV9 to TRBJ1-2; the match to TRBD1 covers 8 bases. The CDR3 contains 15 residues. V lost 0 bases and J lost 4; bases outside the gene matches: 5. Germline V gene lookup returns CDR1 SGDLS and CDR2 YYNGEE. CDR3 bases: TGTGCCAGCAGCGTAGGCATGACAGGGGTCTATGGCTACACCTTC. It is translated as CASSVGMTGVYGYTF.